The table lists the clone carrying this T cell receptor beta chain with a few counts. Its matching antigen is unknown. TCRdb reanalysed the 5' RACE reads using MiXCR and keeps one entry per CDR3 protein. The data hold about 510,000 distinct CDR3 sequences, with roughly a fifth observed a single time. The sample is drawn from a study of T cells after yellow fever vaccination. Trimming took off 5 bases at V and 5 bases at J, with 19 bases between the two ends. The CDR3 totals 16 residues. Germline assignment: CDR1 SGHNT and CDR2 YENEEA. The study, taken as a whole, reports: In post-booster samples, most primary-vaccination clones reappeared (about 95% CD4, 70% to 90% CD8). Clonotypes found in both CD4 and CD8 compartments made up a small share.

The source material was PBMCs, sampled roughly 23 days after the first yellow fever vaccination. The receptor was derived from a man aged 18-30 years who received the YFV17D yellow fever vaccine. The V and J genes are TRBV11-3 and TRBJ2-1; tentative D call: TRBD2 (7 bases). The CDR3 coding sequence is TGTGCCAGCAGCCTTGGGGGGGGCGGGAGTCACAATGAGCAGTTCTTC. Protein sequence: CASSLGGGGSHNEQFF.